The clone carrying this T cell receptor (beta chain) was seen many times. Time point meaning: newly diagnosed GD, antithyroid drugs for less than 3 months. RNA from PBMCs was the source of the TCR library. The data derive from a study of regulatory T cells in long-lasting Graves disease. Study-wide background: Graves' patients who were just diagnosed had used antithyroid drugs for under 3 months.

According to the study, TCR beta libraries were built with iRepertoire HTBI primers and CDR3-region Arm-PCR. TCRdb re-derived calls from the multiplex PCR reads in MiXCR, one entry per CDR3 protein. The table shows 300,000 to 400,000 distinct CDR3 sequences, with roughly a sixth occurring only once. Trimming shortened V by 6 bases and J by 0 bases, and 15 bases separated the two germline ends. The length of the CDR3 is 15 residues. Germline CDR1 SGHKS, CDR2 YYEKEE (reference sequence). This clonotype originated in a female donor with Graves disease. The sample consisted of peripheral blood mononuclear cells (PBMCs), taken at new diagnosis, from a patient treated with antithyroid drugs. The V and J genes are TRBV5-5 and TRBJ1-1, with TRBD1 as a possible D gene (6 bases). The CDR3 DNA sequence: TGTGCCAGCACGACAGGCGACTTTATGAACACTGAAGCTTTCTTT. Translating gives CASTTGDFMNTEAFF. Complete variable domain (other parts from reference TRBV5-5 and TRBJ1-1): DAGVTQSPTHLIKTRGQQVTLRCSPISGHKSVSWYQQVLGQGPQFIFQYYEKEERGRGNFPDRFSARQFPNYSSELNVNALLLGDSALYLCASTTGDFMNTEAFFGQGTRLTVV.